This TCR beta chain comes out of a study of OX40 agonist ivuxolimab in advanced cancers. Background on the study: With ivuxolimab, an agonistic anti-OX40 (CD134) antibody, patients were treated. Intravenous ivuxolimab at 0.01 to 10 mg/kg was given to patients every 2 weeks. Study-level findings and limits: Relative to CD4+ cells, CD8+ T cells on average had more expanded clones.

The table came from immunoSEQ multiplex PCR; TCRdb's copy has only in-frame clones and leaves some out. The data contain tens of thousands of clones, over 85% of them singletons. The V gene's germline CDR1 is MNHNS and CDR2 SASEGT. V gave up 0 bases and J gave up 0 bases, with 6 bases separating them. The CDR3 sequence is 16 residues long. With respect to this clone: Its antigen remains unidentified.

The V and J genes are TRBV6-1 and TRBJ2-6; D unclear. This specimen was CD4+ or CD8+ T cells sorted from blood, taken in a trial of the OX40 agonist ivuxolimab. The receptor was derived from an adult with an advanced solid tumor such as melanoma, head and neck, liver or kidney cancer. CDR3 DNA: TGTGCCAGCAGTGAAGCGCTTTTCTCTGGGGCCAACGTCCTGACTTTC. As protein: CASSEALFSGANVLTF.